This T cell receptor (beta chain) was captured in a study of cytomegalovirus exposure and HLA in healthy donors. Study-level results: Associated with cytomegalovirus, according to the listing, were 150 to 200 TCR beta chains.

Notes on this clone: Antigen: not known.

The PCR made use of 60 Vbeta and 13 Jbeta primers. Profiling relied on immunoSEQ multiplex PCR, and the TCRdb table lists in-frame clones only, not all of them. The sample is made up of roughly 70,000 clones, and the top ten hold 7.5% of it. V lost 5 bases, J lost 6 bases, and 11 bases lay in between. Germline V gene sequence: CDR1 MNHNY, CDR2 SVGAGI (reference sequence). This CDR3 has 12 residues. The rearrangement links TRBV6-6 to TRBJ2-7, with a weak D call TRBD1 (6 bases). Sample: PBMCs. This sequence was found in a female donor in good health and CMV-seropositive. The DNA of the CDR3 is TGTGCCAGCAGTCGGGGACAAATCGAGCAGTACTTC. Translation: CASSRGQIEQYF.